This is a list of T cell receptor beta chains from one sample in a study of blood T cell repertoires in COVID-19. The method was immunoSEQ multiplex PCR; TCRdb's version includes in-frame clones alone and lacks a portion of them. Here the sample spans fewer than 400,000 clones, less than 85% being singletons. The specimen sequenced was peripheral blood. Receptors originate from a woman between 18 and 29 years old with acute or convalescent COVID-19. Each CDR3 is given with its conserved first and last residue. A D gene is named only where the DNA matches it firmly. Some rows have no size entry. The others give once, few or many, or a class for an expanded clone.

TRBJ1-2 NA NA TRBV6-5 CASSPRGAYGYTF TGTGCCAGCAGCCCCCGGGGGGCGTATGGCTACACCTTC
TRBJ2-7 NA NA TRBV19 CASSIAGGSYEQYF TGTGCCAGTAGTATAGCAGGGGGGTCCTACGAGCAGTACTTC
TRBJ2-1 NA NA TRBV6-5 CASSYSGRNYNEQFF TGTGCCAGCAGTTACAGCGGCCGGAACTACAATGAGCAGTTCTTC
TRBJ1-1 once TRBD1 TRBV5-1 CASSLVGQGGGTEAFF TGCGCCAGCAGCTTGGTTGGACAGGGAGGGGGCACTGAAGCTTTCTTT
TRBJ2-1 NA TRBD2 TRBV19 CASSFISGRAFYNEQFF TGTGCCAGTAGTTTCATTAGCGGGAGGGCTTTCTACAATGAGCAGTTCTTC
TRBJ1-5 NA NA TRBV6-2/TRBV6-3 CASSYRQANQPQHF TGTGCCAGCAGTTACCGGCAGGCCAATCAGCCCCAGCATTTT
TRBJ1-1 NA TRBD1 TRBV25-1 CASSESDRGLNTEAFF TGTGCCAGCAGTGAGTCGGACAGGGGATTGAACACTGAAGCTTTCTTT
TRBJ2-7 NA NA TRBV5-1 CASSLSGPAYEQYF TGCGCCAGCAGCTTGTCAGGGCCCGCCTACGAGCAGTACTTC
TRBJ2-2 NA NA TRBV21-1 CASSSRGPRGLGEYYRGELFF TGTGCCAGCAGCTCCAGAGGGCCGCGAGGGCTCGGAGAATATTATCGCGGGGAGCTGTTTTTT
TRBJ1-1 NA TRBD1 TRBV30 CAWSLGQENTEAFF TGTGCCTGGAGCCTAGGACAGGAGAACACTGAAGCTTTCTTT
TRBJ1-5 NA TRBD1 TRBV15 CATSSSGGTQPQHF TGTGCCACCAGCAGTTCAGGGGGCACTCAGCCCCAGCATTTT
TRBJ1-2 few NA TRBV19 CASSIGVPYGYTF TGTGCCAGTAGTATAGGAGTGCCCTATGGCTACACCTTC
TRBJ2-5 once NA TRBV27 CASSPARKQETQYF TGTGCCAGCAGCCCAGCGCGGAAGCAAGAGACCCAGTACTTC
TRBJ1-2 few TRBD1 TRBV6-2/TRBV6-3 CASSYPQGDPDYGYTF TGTGCCAGCAGTTACCCGCAGGGGGATCCCGACTATGGCTACACCTTC
TRBJ2-7 NA NA TRBV6-1 CASSEAPQQGRNYEQYF TGTGCCAGCAGTGAAGCGCCCCAACAGGGCCGGAACTACGAGCAGTACTTC
TRBJ1-6 NA TRBD1 TRBV19 CASSISWTGVNSPLHF TGTGCCAGTAGTATCTCGTGGACAGGGGTGAATTCACCCCTCCACTTT
TRBJ1-1 NA NA TRBV18 CASSPGRGSEAFF TGTGCCAGCTCACCAGGGAGGGGATCGGAAGCTTTCTTT
TRBJ1-1 NA TRBD1 TRBV18 CASSSGGNTEAFF TGTGCCAGCTCCTCAGGGGGCAACACTGAAGCTTTCTTT
TRBJ1-1 NA TRBD1 TRBV29-1 CSVVGGLQTNTEAFF TGCAGCGTTGTAGGGGGCTTACAGACTAACACTGAAGCTTTCTTT
TRBJ2-2 NA TRBD1 TRBV5-6 CASSWDRGTGELFF TGTGCCAGCAGCTGGGACAGGGGCACCGGGGAGCTGTTTTTT
TRBJ1-1 NA NA TRBV30 CAWSWRVNTEAFF TGTGCCTGGAGTTGGAGGGTTAACACTGAAGCTTTCTTT
TRBJ1-1 NA NA TRBV30 CAWSVSTVAGKAFF TGTGCCTGGAGTGTAAGTACTGTGGCAGGAAAAGCTTTCTTT
TRBJ1-4 NA NA TRBV9 CASSSYRSTNEKLFF TGTGCCAGCAGCTCTTACAGGTCAACTAATGAAAAACTGTTTTTT
TRBJ2-7 NA NA TRBV30 CAWSEQSYEQYF TGTGCCTGGAGTGAACAGTCCTACGAGCAGTACTTC
TRBJ2-7 NA TRBD2 TRBV2 CASSEANTLAGDYEQYF TGTGCCAGCAGTGAAGCGAACACGTTGGCGGGGGACTACGAGCAGTACTTC
TRBJ2-5 NA NA TRBV24-1 CATSDSGQEGSGETQYF TGTGCCACCAGTGATTCGGGGCAGGAGGGGTCGGGGGAGACCCAGTACTTC
TRBJ1-2 NA NA TRBV6-5 CASKAGRWFCGYTF TGTGCCAGCAAGGCGGGCAGGTGGTTTTGTGGCTACACCTTC
TRBJ1-2 NA NA TRBV6-6 CASSYEGQLEGGYTF TGTGCCAGCAGTTACGAAGGACAGCTCGAAGGGGGCTACACCTTC
TRBJ1-1 NA TRBD1 TRBV27 CASSSLGQGKTEAFF TGTGCCAGCAGTTCCCTGGGACAGGGGAAGACTGAAGCTTTCTTT
TRBJ2-2 NA TRBD1 TRBV19 CASEAEQGAGGELFF TGTGCCAGTGAGGCGGAACAGGGGGCCGGCGGGGAGCTGTTTTTT
TRBJ1-3 NA NA TRBV29-1 CSVETNGNTIYF TGCAGCGTTGAAACTAATGGAAACACCATATATTTT
TRBJ2-5 NA NA TRBV3-1/TRBV3-2 CASSRGETQYF TGTGCCAGCAGCCGAGGGGAGACCCAGTACTTC
TRBJ1-5 NA TRBD1 TRBV23-1 CASSQSGTGIRYSNQPQHF TGCGCCAGCAGTCAATCCGGGACAGGGATCCGTTATAGCAATCAGCCCCAGCATTTT
TRBJ1-4 NA NA TRBV28 CASSPLIQGAEEKLFF TGTGCCAGCAGTCCACTGATACAGGGTGCTGAGGAAAAACTGTTTTTT
TRBJ2-3 NA NA TRBV7-3 CASSLMEGDTQYF TGTGCCAGCAGCCTCATGGAGGGAGATACGCAGTATTTT
TRBJ2-3 NA NA TRBV6-5 CASSPGGTDTQYF TGTGCCAGCAGTCCCGGGGGAACAGATACGCAGTATTTT
TRBJ1-2 NA TRBD1 TRBV28 CASSLGGQSLLRGYTF TGTGCCAGCAGTTTAGGGGGACAGTCCCTATTACGCGGCTACACCTTC
TRBJ2-1 NA TRBD2 TRBV6-6 CASTDLAGAEQFF TGTGCCAGCACCGACCTAGCGGGAGCTGAGCAGTTCTTC
TRBJ1-1 NA TRBD1 TRBV7-3 CASSPRDRGYGKDTEAFF TGTGCCAGCAGCCCCAGGGACAGGGGGTATGGAAAGGACACTGAAGCTTTCTTT
TRBJ1-2 few TRBD1 TRBV19 CASSRTGNGYTF TGTGCCAGTAGTCGGACAGGTAATGGCTACACCTTC
TRBJ2-5 NA NA TRBV10-3 CAIRTGSQETQYF TGTGCCATCAGGACAGGCTCCCAAGAGACCCAGTACTTC
TRBJ2-1 NA NA TRBV5-6 CASSLVVAGRGSQFF TGTGCCAGCAGCTTGGTGGTCGCGGGCAGGGGATCGCAGTTCTTC
TRBJ2-3 NA NA TRBV27 CASSFQGRTSTDTQYF TGTGCCAGCAGTTTCCAGGGTCGTACTAGCACAGATACGCAGTATTTT
TRBJ1-5 NA NA TRBV27 CASSLSSGRGQPQHF TGTGCCAGCAGTTTATCGTCAGGAAGGGGTCAGCCCCAGCATTTT
TRBJ1-1 NA TRBD1 TRBV7-9 CASTITAGGAGPTEAFF TGTGCCAGCACTATAACTGCAGGGGGCGCCGGACCCACTGAAGCTTTCTTT
TRBJ2-1 NA TRBD2 TRBV10-2 CASSESIAGGYNEQFF TGCGCCAGCAGTGAAAGTATCGCGGGGGGGTACAATGAGCAGTTCTTC